This T cell receptor beta chain was sequenced in a study of cytomegalovirus exposure and HLA in healthy donors. V lost 5 bases, J lost 9 bases, and 11 bases stayed unmatched. Looked up from germline, CDR1 is SGHDT and CDR2 is YYEEEE. This CDR3 has 15 residues. PCR used 60 Vbeta primers and 13 Jbeta primers. Some clones are missing from TCRdb's copy, which holds only in-frame ones; the method was immunoSEQ multiplex PCR. The top ten hold just over 0.75% of the sample, which has fewer than 100,000 clones, roughly 80% seen once. The chain joins TRBV5-6 to TRBJ2-1; 10 bases are shared with TRBD1. This receptor was identified in a woman aged 55 to 70 in good health and CMV-seronegative. Sequenced: PBMCs. This chain's CDR3 is CASSPGTGVPTEQFF. CDR3 bases: TGTGCCAGCAGTCCCGGGACAGGGGTTCCTACTGAGCAGTTCTTC.